A single TCR beta chain is shown here with its context. As yet, its antigen is unknown. These data come from a study of cytomegalovirus exposure and HLA in healthy donors. Study-wide findings and caveats: Earlier results showed most TCR beta V segments being productive about 90% or about 30% of the time.

Primers included in the PCR were 60 Vbeta and 13 Jbeta primers. Data came from immunoSEQ multiplex PCR; TCRdb stores just in-frame clones and leaves some out. Of over 150,000 clones listed, 77% are singletons. Per the germline V gene, CDR1 is SEHNR and CDR2 is FQNEAQ (reference sequence). This CDR3 spans 12 amino acids. V was pared by 5 bases and J by 9 bases, with 11 bases between. The TCR originated in a woman younger than 45 in good health and CMV-seropositive. V usage is TRBV7-9 and J usage is TRBJ2-4; D gene ambiguous. Sequenced: PBMCs. CDR3 in amino acids: CASSRDFGIQYF. Here the CDR3 DNA reads TGTGCCAGCAGCCGAGATTTCGGCATTCAGTACTTC.